What follows are 25 T cell receptor beta chains derived from one specimen sequenced in a study of T and B cells in COVID-19 patients. TRB was amplified from around 250-500 ng of blood genomic DNA. BIOMED2 TRB-A/B primer pools were used in multiplex TRB PCR. TCRdb recomputed calls from the multiplex PCR reads with MiXCR, one row per CDR3 protein. The profile covers under 8,500 distinct CDR3 sequences, with over 25% appearing a single time and under 30% taken by the ten largest. The sample was blood. These receptors were obtained from a human donor who had recovered from COVID-19.

V usage is TRBV5-4 and J usage is TRBJ2-1; 9 nucleotides agree with TRBD1. The V segment lost 0 bases and the J segment 6 bases; nucleotides outside the gene matches: 10. This CDR3 is built from 17 residues. The germline V gene has CDR1 SGHNT and CDR2 YYREEE (reference sequence). CDR3 sequence (DNA): TGTGCCAGCAGCTTGGGGTGGGGGGACAGGGTTGGCAATGAGCAGTTCTTC. Translating it yields CASSLGWGDRVGNEQFF.

By sample fraction, this clonotype is medium-sized (0.01 to 0.1%). The rearrangement joins TRBV15 to TRBJ2-7, with 9 bases that match TRBD1. Trimming removed 3 bases from V and 3 bases from J; junction bases left unmatched: 3. CDR1 is LNHNV and CDR2 is YYDKDF in the germline V gene (reference sequence). The CDR3 is 14 residues long. In nucleotides, the CDR3 is TGTGCCACCAGCAGGGACAGGGGCCTCTACGAGCAGTACGTC. Its protein product is CATSRDRGLYEQYV.

This sequence joins TRBV5-1 and TRBJ2-3; 10 bases map to TRBD2. V lost 4 bases, J lost 4 bases, and 6 bases stayed unmatched. The CDR3 totals 15 residues. CDR1 is SGHRS and CDR2 is YFSETQ in the germline V gene. The CDR3 loop is CASSGLAGGSDTQYF. The CDR3 bases are TGCGCCAGCAGCGGGTTAGCGGGGGGTTCAGATACGCAGTATTTT.

Comment on this clonotype: A read error may explain this, as a much larger clone is one base away. The V and J genes are TRBV19 and TRBJ2-1; a possible D gene is TRBD2 (6 bases). There are 15 residues in the CDR3. Germline V CDR1 and CDR2: LNHDA, SQIVND (reference sequence). Trimming took 3 bases from V and 11 from J, leaving 20 bases between them. This CDR3 is CASSIRWGVGYKQFF. CDR3 nucleotide sequence: TGTGCCAGTAGTATTAGATGGGGGGTCGGCTATAAGCAGTTCTTC.

In its sample, this clonotype is medium-sized. V usage is TRBV5-6 and J usage is TRBJ2-1; 8 positions agree with TRBD1. Germline V gene sequence: CDR1 SGHDT, CDR2 YYEEEE. The V segment lost 2 bases and the J segment 0 bases; nucleotides outside the gene matches: 4. This CDR3 comprises 16 residues. CDR3 nucleotide sequence: TGTGCCAGCAGCTTATGGGACAGGAACTCCTACAATGAGCAGTTCTTC. Protein product: CASSLWDRNSYNEQFF. The whole variable domain, filled in from reference TRBV5-6 and TRBJ2-1, reads DAGVTQSPTHLIKTRGQQVTLRCSPKSGHDTVSWYQQALGQGPQFIFQYYEEEERQRGNFPDRFSGHQFPNYSSELNVNALLLGDSALYLCASSLWDRNSYNEQFFGPGTRLTVL.

This chain uses TRBV7-6 with TRBJ1-1; 7 bases fit TRBD1. The CDR3 extends over 16 amino acids. V lost 4 bases, J lost 0 bases, and 8 bases stayed unmatched. The germline CDR1 and CDR2 sequences are SGHVS and FNYEAQ. The CDR3 reads CASSSIRQGMNTEAFF. CDR3 bases: TGTGCCAGCAGCTCAATACGACAGGGTATGAACACTGAAGCTTTCTTT.

The CDR3 DNA follows: TGTGCCAGTAGTATTGGGGGGGGGGCGGGGGTGTACGAGCAGTACTTC. It is translated as CASSIGGGAGVYEQYF. The chain carries TRBV19 and TRBJ2-7; D is perhaps TRBD2 (7 bases). Deletions cut 3 bases from V and 4 bases from J, with 19 bases between. This CDR3 is 16 amino acids long. CDR1 and CDR2 from the germline V gene are LNHDA and SQIVND (reference sequence).

CDR3 sequence reads: CASSAWAGYEQYV. CDR3 nucleotides: TGTGCCAGCAGCGCGTGGGCGGGCTACGAGCAGTACGTC. This rearrangement joins TRBV7-2 to TRBJ2-7, with a tentative D call TRBD2 (5 bases). Between the trimmed V and J ends, which lost 5 bases and 3 bases, there was a span of 11 bases. This CDR3 spans 13 amino acids. Germline-derived CDR1 and CDR2 are SGHTA and FQGNSA.

The V call is TRBV20-1, the J call TRBJ1-5; perhaps TRBD1 as D (5 bases). Trimming cost V 3 bases and J 7 bases, with 13 bases left between them. Germline loops: CDR1 DFQATT, CDR2 SNEGSKA (reference sequence). This CDR3 region has 13 residues. This chain's CDR3 is CSASGQGDQPQHF. The CDR3, as DNA: TGCAGTGCTAGCGGGCAGGGCGACCAGCCCCAGCATTTT.

By share, this clonotype ranks as medium-sized. The rearrangement uses TRBV29-1 and TRBJ1-5; D is undetermined. Germline V gene lookup returns CDR1 SQVTM and CDR2 ANQGSEA. This CDR3 has 13 residues. V was cut by 3 bases and J by 5 bases, with 11 bases left in between. The CDR3 region is CSVEATRDQPQHF. CDR3 in DNA: TGCAGCGTTGAGGCGACCCGGGATCAGCCCCAGCATTTT.

The chain joins TRBV12-3 or TRBV12-4 to TRBJ2-3, with 9 nucleotides matching TRBD1. V dropped 5 bases and J dropped 3; count of bases not matched to a gene: 15. The CDR3 length is 18 residues. The CDR3 sequence: CASSLGNRDREGTDTQYF. DNA of the CDR3: TGTGCCAGCAGTCTTGGAAACCGGGACAGGGAGGGGACAGATACGCAGTATTTT.

In its sample, this clonotype ranks as medium-sized. In nucleotides, the CDR3 is TGTGCCACCAGCAGGGGACAGCGAAGGAACGAGCAGTACTTC. Translation: CATSRGQRRNEQYF. The chain recombines TRBV15 with TRBJ2-7; the match to TRBD1 covers 7 bases. CDR3 length: 14 residues. The germline V gene has CDR1 LNHNV and CDR2 YYDKDF (reference sequence). V dropped 3 bases and J dropped 5; count of bases not matched to a gene: 7.

The genes are TRBV6-5 and TRBJ1-5; TRBD1 matches 10 bases. Germline CDR1 is MNHEY and CDR2 is SVGAGI. The CDR3 totals 18 residues. The V gene end was trimmed by 6 bases and the J gene end by 0 bases; junction bases not matched to a gene: 11. The chain's CDR3 is CASRFRQGARYSNQPQHF. The CDR3 nucleotides read TGTGCCAGCAGATTTCGACAGGGGGCAAGATATAGCAATCAGCCCCAGCATTTT.

The chain joins TRBV6-1 to TRBJ2-7; D is undetermined. CDR1 is MNHNS and CDR2 is SASEGT in the germline V gene. This CDR3 comprises 12 residues. V dropped 4 bases and J dropped 9 bases, with 13 bases sitting between them. This chain's CDR3 is CASSGAGSGQYV. The DNA of the CDR3 is TGTGCCAGCAGTGGGGCAGGAAGTGGGCAGTACGTC.

This clonotype turned up a few times. The genes are TRBV18 and TRBJ1-2, with 7 nucleotides matching TRBD1. There are 14 residues in the CDR3. The V gene end was trimmed by 2 bases and the J gene end by 6 bases; junction bases not matched to a gene: 6. Looked up from germline, CDR1 is KGHSH and CDR2 is LQKENI. This CDR3 is CASSPGDRENGYTF. The CDR3 region has the DNA TGTGCCAGCTCACCAGGCGACAGGGAAAATGGCTACACCTTC.

This clonotype was detected a few times. The rearrangement links TRBV5-1 to TRBJ1-6; TRBD1 matches 7 bases. The CDR3 contains 16 residues. Germline lookup yields CDR1 SGHRS and CDR2 YFSETQ. The V segment lost 0 bases and the J segment 6 bases; nucleotides outside the gene matches: 6. CDR3 residues: CASSLGGTALNSPLHF. The CDR3, as DNA: TGCGCCAGCAGCTTGGGGGGGACAGCCCTTAATTCACCCCTCCACTTT.

There are a few counts of this clonotype. This sequence joins TRBV19 and TRBJ1-1; the D gene is possibly TRBD1 (6 bases). Trimming pared 4 bases from V and 1 base from J, leaving 19 bases between. The CDR3 consists of 17 residues. In germline, CDR1 is LNHDA, CDR2 SQIVND (reference sequence). The CDR3 DNA sequence: TGTGCCAGTAGTAAGTACCCCGAGGGGGGGTCGAACACTGAAGCTTTCTTT. Encoded protein: CASSKYPEGGSNTEAFF.

This clonotype turned up a few times. This chain connects TRBV19 to TRBJ1-1, with 8 positions matching TRBD1. Germline V gene data show CDR1 as LNHDA and CDR2 as SQIVND (reference sequence). V lost 1 base and J lost 6; bases outside the gene matches: 7. The CDR3 is 15 amino acids. CDR3 bases: TGTGCCAGTAGTATAGGGACAGGGTTTGCTGCTGAAGCTTTCTTT. Its translation: CASSIGTGFAAEAFF. Supplemented by reference TRBV19 and TRBJ1-1, the full variable domain reads DGGITQSPKYLFRKEGQNVTLSCEQNLNHDAMYWYRQDPGQGLRLIYYSQIVNDFQKGDIAEGYSVSREKKESFPLTVTSAQKNPTAFYLCASSIGTGFAAEAFFGQGTRLTVV.

In the case of this clonotype: At one boundary the junction diverges from the germline segment, which might be a read error. The rearrangement uses TRBV6-1 and TRBJ2-3; D is perhaps TRBD1 (7 bases). Per the germline V gene, CDR1 is MNHNS and CDR2 is SASEGT. The CDR3 consists of 15 residues. The CDR3 bases are TGTGCCAGCAGTGAAGGACAGGGCGGGACAGATACGGAGTATTTT. It translates to CASSEGQGGTDTEYF.

The chain links TRBV20-1 to TRBJ2-5; D gene unclear. This CDR3 has 13 amino acids. Germline loops: CDR1 DFQATT, CDR2 SNEGSKA (reference sequence). Trimming stripped 4 bases from V and 3 bases from J, with 12 bases between. The CDR3 nucleotides read TGCAGTGCTATCGGGTCCAAAAAAGAGACCCAGTACTTC. It yields the protein CSAIGSKKETQYF.

By share, this clonotype counts as medium-sized (0.01 to 0.1%). This chain uses TRBV29-1 with TRBJ2-2; TRBD1 agrees at 7 bases. This CDR3 contains 14 residues. The germline CDR1 and CDR2 sequences are SQVTM and ANQGSEA. Germline trimming cut 2 bases from V and 7 bases from J; bases unmatched to any gene: 7. The CDR3 is CSVEPQGESGELFF. CDR3 bases: TGCAGCGTTGAACCCCAGGGGGAGAGCGGGGAGCTGTTTTTT.

By sample fraction, this clonotype is medium-sized. V gene TRBV5-4 combines with J gene TRBJ2-2; 7 bases map to TRBD1. CDR1 is SGHNT, CDR2 YYREEE, per germline (reference sequence). This CDR3 spans 17 amino acids. With V trimmed by 4 bases and J by 0 bases, 9 bases remained unmatched. The CDR3 sequence: CASSPHPGTANTGELFF. The CDR3 coding sequence is TGTGCCAGCAGCCCCCATCCCGGGACAGCGAACACCGGGGAGCTGTTTTTT.

This chain joins TRBV5-6 and TRBJ2-5, with D tentatively TRBD2 (6 bases). CDR1 is SGHDT and CDR2 is YYEEEE in the germline V gene. The CDR3 is 16 residues long. The ends were cut back, 2 bases at V and 4 bases at J, with 18 bases in the middle. The CDR3 nucleotides read TGTGCCAGCAGCTTCCAAGTGACTAGGCGAACAGAGACCCAGTACTTC. It specifies CASSFQVTRRTETQYF.

This clonotype was seen only a few times. J is TRBJ1-2 and V is TRBV27, with 10 bases aligning to TRBD1. Germline V gene lookup returns CDR1 MNHEY and CDR2 SMNVEV (reference sequence). The trim removed 6 bases at V and 4 bases at J, leaving 11 bases unmatched. CDR3 length: 16 residues. The CDR3: CASSPRGTGVPYGYTF. The DNA for the CDR3 is TGTGCCAGCAGCCCCCGAGGGACAGGGGTCCCCTATGGCTACACCTTC.

V and J are TRBV6-5 and TRBJ2-7, with 8 bases matching TRBD1. V lost 5 bases to trimming and J lost 1 base; unmatched junction nucleotides: 4. This CDR3 spans 14 amino acids. From germline, CDR1 is MNHEY and CDR2 SVGAGI. The CDR3 DNA reads as TGTGCCAGCAGTCAAACAGGGGGATCCTACGAGCAGTACTTC. Translated, it gives CASSQTGGSYEQYF.